This TCR beta chain was sequenced for a study of T cell repertoires in cytomegalovirus infection. Turning to the study itself: TCR beta signatures that were public indicated CMV infection and matching HLA type. Findings and caveats of the study: Identification of carriers of CMV plus the relevant HLA was performed using cumulative public TCR beta family frequency. CMV-specific TCR beta clonotypes restricted by HLA-C dominated the ex vivo response.

This clonotype was found a few times. The antigen remains undetermined. Germline CDR1 reads MDHEN; CDR2 reads SYDVKM. V shed 11 bases, J shed 7 bases, and the junction held 12 bases outside the gene matches. There are 13 residues in the CDR3. TCRdb passed the reads through MiXCR, listing each CDR3 protein once. Of fewer than 550,000 distinct CDR3 sequences in the sample, around 27% were seen once. V is TRBV28 and J is TRBJ2-7; TRBD2 matches 9 bases. Sequencing was carried out using PBMCs. This TCR was sampled from a human donor in good health (CMV status not recorded). Some clones in this sample may be carry-over from other donors' samples. The CDR3 region has the DNA TGTGCCCTCACACCTAGCGGGACCTCTGAGCAGTACTTC. Translating gives CALTPSGTSEQYF.